One sample yielded the 28 T cell receptor beta chains listed below, sequenced in a study of regulatory T cells in long-lasting Graves disease. In building TCR beta libraries, iRepertoire HTBI primers were used together with Arm-PCR of CDR3 regions. Each CDR3 protein is one row after TCRdb ran MiXCR on the multiplex PCR reads. The table lists approximately 560,000 distinct CDR3 sequences, about 15% of them singletons, with 12% in the top ten. Time point meaning: newly diagnosed GD, antithyroid drugs for less than 3 months. The authors made the TCR library using RNA they extracted from PBMCs. The sample was also reused in another study, on T cells in Graves' hyperthyroidism and ophthalmopathy.

The input for sequencing was peripheral blood mononuclear cells (PBMCs), taken at new diagnosis, from a patient treated with antithyroid drugs. Source of these receptors: a man between 18 and 29 years old with Graves disease.

V is TRBV4-1 and J is TRBJ1-3, with TRBD1 as a possible D gene (6 bases). Germline-derived CDR1 and CDR2 are MGHRA and YSYEKL. The germline V and J ends were trimmed by 0 bases and 2 bases, with 17 bases remaining between them. The CDR3 length is 18 residues. CDR3 in DNA: TGCGCCAGCAGCCAAGAGGGGATTACAGGGTACACTGGAAACACCATATATTTT. It yields the protein CASSQEGITGYTGNTIYF.

The chain joins TRBV6-2 or TRBV6-3 to TRBJ2-2, with TRBD2 matching 10 bases. Germline V gene sequence: CDR1 MNHEY, CDR2 SVGEGT. The CDR3 has 15 amino acids. The trim removed 4 bases at V and 3 bases at J, leaving 2 bases unmatched. The CDR3 here is CASSLAGGYTGELFF. CDR3 nucleotide sequence: TGTGCCAGCAGTTTAGCGGGAGGATACACCGGGGAGCTGTTTTTT.

This sequence joins TRBV4-2 and TRBJ1-1; D not resolved. This CDR3 is 15 amino acids long. Germline-derived CDR1 and CDR2 are LGHNA and YNFKEQ. V lost 0 bases and J lost 1, with 9 bases in between. CDR3 region: CASSQDGVGNTEAFF. Written as DNA, the CDR3 is TGTGCCAGCAGCCAAGATGGGGTAGGGAACACTGAAGCTTTCTTT.

In this sample, this clonotype turned up once. The gene calls are TRBV27 and TRBJ1-2; 12 bases line up with TRBD1. The ends lost 5 bases at V and 7 bases at J; junction bases unmatched: 8. The germline CDR1 and CDR2 sequences are MNHEY and SMNVEV (reference sequence). CDR3 length: 15 residues. In nucleotides, the CDR3 is TGTGCCAGCAGTCCCGGGACAGGGGGCGCGGGTGGCTACACCTTC. Translation: CASSPGTGGAGGYTF.

This clonotype was seen more than once but under ten times. V and J are TRBV30 and TRBJ1-4, with unresolved D. CDR3 size: 13 residues. Germline CDR1 and CDR2: GTSNPN and SVGIG (reference sequence). Trimming took 0 bases from V and 7 from J, leaving 9 bases between them. CDR3 sequence reads: CAWSVLSSEKLFF. The CDR3, as DNA: TGTGCCTGGAGTGTACTGAGTAGTGAAAAACTGTTTTTT.

The chain joins TRBV3-1 to TRBJ2-3; TRBD2 matches 7 bases. This CDR3 is built from 14 residues. CDR1 is LGHDT, CDR2 YNNKEL, per germline (reference sequence). The junction had 5 bases not matched to a gene; V was cut back by 4 bases and J by 4 bases. In nucleotides, the CDR3 is TGTGCCAGCAGCCGCGGACTAGGGGCAGATACGCAGTATTTT. Amino acids: CASSRGLGADTQYF.

This clonotype was detected ten times or more. This chain joins TRBV20-1 and TRBJ2-1, with D perhaps matching TRBD1 or TRBD2 (5 bases each). Germline V lookup: CDR1 DFQATT, CDR2 SNEGSKA (reference sequence). CDR3 length: 16 amino acids. The V end was cut by 1 base, the J end by 0 bases, with 13 bases between. The DNA for the CDR3 is TGCAGTGCTAGAGCACCTGAGGGGAGCTCCTACAATGAGCAGTTCTTC. This gives the protein CSARAPEGSSYNEQFF.

This clonotype was seen a few times. This chain joins TRBV10-3 and TRBJ1-5, with D possibly matching TRBD1 (5 bases). CDR3 length: 14 amino acids. Germline V gene data show CDR1 as ENHRY and CDR2 as SYGVKD. V was trimmed by 4 bases and J by 4 bases, leaving 11 bases between them. The DNA for the CDR3 is TGTGCCATCAGTGTTGACAGTATGAATCAGCCCCAGCATTTT. Protein sequence: CAISVDSMNQPQHF.

This clonotype was counted a few times. This chain uses TRBV9 with TRBJ2-7, with TRBD2 matching over 10 bases. Trimming cost V 8 bases and J 6 bases; bases outside gene matches: 11. CDR1 SGDLS and CDR2 YYNGEE come from the germline V gene. This CDR3 is 14 amino acids long. Here the CDR3 reads CASARASGSAEQYF. The CDR3 nucleotides read TGTGCCAGTGCGCGGGCTAGCGGGAGTGCCGAGCAGTACTTC.

The J gene is TRBJ2-7, the V gene TRBV9; D call uncertain. Germline V gene data show CDR1 as SGDLS and CDR2 as YYNGEE. Trimming removed 0 bases at V and 2 bases at J, with 12 bases between. The CDR3 is 15 amino acids. CDR3 region: CASSVEERAPYEQYF. The CDR3 DNA reads as TGTGCCAGCAGCGTAGAGGAACGGGCCCCCTACGAGCAGTACTTC. Full variable domain (missing parts from reference TRBV9 and TRBJ2-7): DSGVTQTPKHLITATGQRVTLRCSPRSGDLSVYWYQQSLDQGLQFLIQYYNGEERAKGNILERFSAQQFPDLHSELNLSSLELGDSALYFCASSVEERAPYEQYFGPGTRLTVT.

This chain links TRBV5-1 with TRBJ2-1, with D tentatively TRBD2 (5 bases). V lost 0 bases to trimming and J lost 1 base, with 8 bases between them. The CDR3 is made up of 15 amino acids. CDR1 is SGHRS, CDR2 YFSETQ, per germline. The DNA of the CDR3 is TGCGCCAGCAGCTTGGTCGGGGAGTCCTACAATGAGCAGTTCTTC. This encodes CASSLVGESYNEQFF.

This clonotype was counted at least ten times. The chain links TRBV24-1 to TRBJ2-1; TRBD2 aligns across 10 bases. The CDR3 consists of 17 residues. CDR1 and CDR2 (germline): KGHDR, SFDVKD. The junction had 11 bases not matched to a gene; V was cut back by 3 bases and J by 7 bases. The chain's CDR3 is CATSDPGGTSGTNEQFF. DNA for the CDR3: TGTGCCACCAGTGATCCTGGAGGCACTAGCGGGACGAATGAGCAGTTCTTC.

This clonotype was seen many times. V is TRBV12-3 or TRBV12-4 and J is TRBJ2-1; 8 nucleotides line up with TRBD1. This CDR3 spans 14 amino acids. The J segment lost 8 bases and the V segment lost 1 base, leaving 4 bases of the junction unmatched. The DNA of the CDR3 is TGTGCCAGCAGTTTAGTGCCACAGGGGGATGAGCAGTTCTTC. Protein product: CASSLVPQGDEQFF.

There are many counts of this clonotype. The genes are TRBV5-1 and TRBJ2-2, with TRBD1 identical over 8 bases. The CDR3 has 15 residues. CDR1 and CDR2 (germline): SGHRS, YFSETQ. J gave up 5 bases and V 0 bases, and 3 bases lay outside the gene matches. In DNA, the CDR3 is TGCGCCAGCAGCTTGGGGACAGGGCAGACCGGGGAGCTGTTTTTT. It encodes CASSLGTGQTGELFF. The entire variable domain, with the rest obtained from reference TRBV5-1 and TRBJ2-2, is as follows: KAGVTQTPRYLIKTRGQQVTLSCSPISGHRSVSWYQQTPGQGLQFLFEYFSETQRNKGNFPGRFSGRQFSNSRSEMNVSTLELGDSALYLCASSLGTGQTGELFFGEGSRLTVL.

V and J are TRBV9 and TRBJ2-7; D might be TRBD2 (5 bases). The CDR3 is 13 amino acids. The V and J ends lost 3 bases and 7 bases respectively, with 14 bases between them. CDR1 SGDLS and CDR2 YYNGEE come from the germline V gene. The CDR3 loop is CASSGTPGEEQYF. CDR3 coding DNA: TGTGCCAGCAGCGGGACCCCCGGGGAAGAGCAGTACTTC.

There are many counts of this clonotype. The J gene is TRBJ2-2, the V gene TRBV3-1, with TRBD2 as a possible D gene (5 bases). Germline V gene sequence: CDR1 LGHDT, CDR2 YNNKEL (reference sequence). V lost 4 bases and J lost 1, with 16 bases in between. This CDR3 has 17 residues. The CDR3 spells CASSLRRTGRNTGELFF. In nucleotides, the CDR3 is TGTGCCAGCAGCCTCCGGAGAACGGGGAGGAACACCGGGGAGCTGTTTTTT.

This clonotype occurred many times. The rearrangement joins TRBV18 to TRBJ1-1, with D unclear. V dropped 3 bases and J dropped 0 bases, with 11 bases sitting between them. Germline V lookup: CDR1 KGHSH, CDR2 LQKENI. This CDR3 is built from 15 residues. The CDR3 protein is CASSPGITMNTEAFF. The CDR3 bases are TGTGCCAGCTCACCGGGTATAACTATGAACACTGAAGCTTTCTTT.

The rearrangement uses TRBV6-2 or TRBV6-3 and TRBJ1-4; TRBD1 aligns across 9 bases. The CDR3 has 16 residues. J was trimmed by 0 bases and V by 4 bases; bases with no gene match: 3. Germline lookup yields CDR1 MNHEY and CDR2 SVGEGT. The CDR3 DNA reads as TGTGCCAGCAGTTTACGGACAGGGGCAACTAATGAAAAACTGTTTTTT. Its translation is CASSLRTGATNEKLFF.

This clonotype was seen a few times. The rearrangement links TRBV12-3 or TRBV12-4 to TRBJ1-2; D may be TRBD1 (5 bases). With 0 bases removed from V and 5 bases from J, the gap between germline ends came to 13 bases. CDR3 length equals 15 residues. Written as DNA, the CDR3 is TGTGCCAGCAGTTTAGCGGGTGGGGGGGGGTATGGCTACACCTTC. Residues: CASSLAGGGGYGYTF.

This clonotype came up a few times. The chain recombines TRBV5-1 with TRBJ2-7; 7 bases fit TRBD2. Trimming at V came to 5 bases and at J to 4 bases, leaving 6 bases not matched to a gene. This CDR3 comprises 13 residues. Germline loops: CDR1 SGHRS, CDR2 YFSETQ. The CDR3 reads CASREAGRYEQYF. The CDR3 DNA is TGCGCCAGCAGAGAAGCGGGAAGATACGAGCAGTACTTC.

In its sample, this clonotype was seen a few times. This chain joins TRBV6-2 or TRBV6-3 and TRBJ2-7; 12 bases map to TRBD2. Germline loops: CDR1 MNHEY, CDR2 SVGEGT. CDR3 length: 15 amino acids. V shed 4 bases, J shed 3 bases, and the junction held 4 bases outside the gene matches. Written as DNA, the CDR3 is TGTGCCAGCAGTTCCCCGACTAGCGGGAGCTACGAGCAGTACTTC. Its translation: CASSSPTSGSYEQYF.

This chain joins TRBV19 and TRBJ2-7; tentative D call: TRBD1 (5 bases). V lost 1 base and J 0 bases, leaving 16 bases between the germline ends. The CDR3 has 17 amino acids. CDR1 is LNHDA and CDR2 is SQIVND in the germline V gene (reference sequence). The CDR3 region has the DNA TGTGCCAGTAGTATAGGAACAGGCGGAATCAGCTCCTACGAGCAGTACTTC. It codes for CASSIGTGGISSYEQYF.

This clonotype has just a few counts. This chain links TRBV7-9 with TRBJ2-3; D is uncertain. This CDR3 spans 13 amino acids. Germline-derived CDR1 and CDR2 are SEHNR and FQNEAQ (reference sequence). Deletions cut 6 bases from V and 4 bases from J, with 11 bases between. As DNA, the CDR3 is TGTGCCAGCAGGCCACCCCCCCCAGATACGCAGTATTTT. It is translated as CASRPPPPDTQYF.

In DNA, the CDR3 is TGCGCCAGCAGGCTCTCGGGGACTAGCGGCGGAGGTGGGGAGCAGTTCTTC. This encodes CASRLSGTSGGGGEQFF. V usage is TRBV5-1 and J usage is TRBJ2-1; TRBD2 aligns across 11 bases. The CDR3 totals 17 residues. J gave up 10 bases and V 5 bases, and 17 bases lay outside the gene matches. CDR1 is SGHRS and CDR2 is YFSETQ in the germline V gene.

This clonotype was seen many times. The chain recombines TRBV6-2 or TRBV6-3 with TRBJ1-2; TRBD1 might be the D (6 bases). V lost 6 bases and J lost 2, with 13 bases in between. CDR1 is MNHEY and CDR2 is SVGEGT in the germline V gene. The CDR3 is 14 residues long. For the CDR3, the DNA is TGTGCCAGCAGGCGGACAGTCGGGAACTATGGCTACACCTTC. This encodes CASRRTVGNYGYTF.

This clonotype was detected ten times or more. CDR3 amino acids: CASTLSSEGIYEQYF. As DNA, the CDR3 is TGTGCCAGCACCTTAAGTTCTGAAGGGATCTACGAGCAGTACTTC. The V gene is TRBV12-3 or TRBV12-4, the J gene TRBJ2-7, with D hard to call. The CDR3 is made up of 15 amino acids. V gave up 7 bases and J gave up 3 bases, with 19 bases separating them.

This clonotype was picked up many times. The CDR3 is CASSLASEGLDRTDTQYF. Here the CDR3 DNA reads TGTGCCAGCAGTTTAGCAAGTGAGGGACTAGATCGCACAGATACGCAGTATTTT. The gene calls are TRBV28 and TRBJ2-3; 8 bases map to TRBD2. With 2 bases clipped from V and 1 base from J, the junction kept 11 bases outside the gene matches. The CDR3 runs 18 residues. Germline V gives CDR1 MDHEN, CDR2 SYDVKM.

This clonotype appeared many times. The chain combines TRBV28 with TRBJ2-5, with 7 bases identical to TRBD2. This CDR3 has 16 amino acids. V trimming: 6 bases; J trimming: 4 bases; junction bases outside the gene matches: 14. Looked up from germline, CDR1 is MDHEN and CDR2 is SYDVKM. The CDR3 bases are TGTGCCAGCAGCGGAGGGCCGGGGGGAAATTTAGAGACCCAGTACTTC. Protein sequence: CASSGGPGGNLETQYF.